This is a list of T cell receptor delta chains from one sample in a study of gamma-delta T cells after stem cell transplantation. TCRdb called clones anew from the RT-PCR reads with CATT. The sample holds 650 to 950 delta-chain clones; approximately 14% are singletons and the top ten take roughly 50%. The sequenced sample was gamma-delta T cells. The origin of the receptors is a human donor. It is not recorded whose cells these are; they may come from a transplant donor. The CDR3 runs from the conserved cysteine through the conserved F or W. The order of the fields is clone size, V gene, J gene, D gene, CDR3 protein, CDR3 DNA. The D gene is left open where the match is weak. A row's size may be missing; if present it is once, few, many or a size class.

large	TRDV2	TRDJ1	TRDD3	CACDSLTGGRTDKLIF	TGTGCCTGTGACTCCCTTACTGGGGGCCGCACCGATAAACTCATCTTT
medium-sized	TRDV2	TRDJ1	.	CACDKLGPNTDKLIF	TGTGCCTGTGACAAGCTGGGGCCAAACACCGATAAACTCATCTTT
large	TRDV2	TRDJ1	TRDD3	CACDTVTGGYNGTSYTDKLIF	TGTGCCTGTGACACCGTCACTGGGGGATACAACGGGACTTCGTACACCGATAAACTCATCTTT
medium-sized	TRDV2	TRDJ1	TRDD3	CACDPIRLGDKLIF	TGTGCCTGTGACCCGATTCGACTGGGGGATAAACTCATCTTT
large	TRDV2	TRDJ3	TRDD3	CACDTVLGDSSWDTRQMFF	TGTGCCTGTGACACCGTACTGGGGGATAGCTCCTGGGACACCCGACAGATGTTTTTC
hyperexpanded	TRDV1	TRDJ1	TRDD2	CALGVSLPTWGTFPDKLIF	TGTGCTCTTGGGGTCAGCCTTCCTACTTGGGGGACATTTCCCGATAAACTCATCTTT
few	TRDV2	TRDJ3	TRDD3	CACDSTGGYSWDTRQMFF	TGTGCCTGTGACAGTACTGGGGGATACTCCTGGGACACCCGACAGATGTTTTTC
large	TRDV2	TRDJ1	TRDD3	CACDSLMGDTVTDKLIF	TGTGCCTGTGACTCTCTCATGGGGGATACGGTCACCGATAAACTCATCTTT
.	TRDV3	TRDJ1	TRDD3	CAFSRGVRWGNSYTDKLIF	TGTGCCTTTAGTAGGGGGGTACGATGGGGGAACTCGTACACCGATAAACTCATCTTT
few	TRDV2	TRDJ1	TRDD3	CACVALLGDTRSTDKLIF	TGTGCCTGTGTCGCCCTACTGGGGGATACGCGATCCACCGATAAACTCATCTTT
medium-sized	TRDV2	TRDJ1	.	CACDPVTRGIYTDKLIF	TGTGCCTGTGACCCTGTTACTCGGGGCATTTACACCGATAAACTCATCTTT
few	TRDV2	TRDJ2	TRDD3	CACDTVGDPLTAQLFF	TGTGCCTGTGACACCGTGGGGGACCCCCTGACAGCGCAACTCTTCTTT
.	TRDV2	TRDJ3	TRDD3	CACDSVLGDTLSWDTRQMFF	TGTGCCTGTGACTCCGTACTGGGGGATACGCTATCCTGGGACACCCGACAGATGTTTTTC
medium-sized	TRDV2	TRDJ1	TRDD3	CACDRLLGDTRADKLIF	TGTGCCTGTGACAGACTACTGGGGGATACGCGGGCCGATAAACTCATCTTT
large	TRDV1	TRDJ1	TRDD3	CALGVIRPGQPYWGIQYTDKLIF	TGTGCTCTTGGGGTTATTCGTCCCGGACAACCCTACTGGGGGATACAGTACACCGATAAACTCATCTTT
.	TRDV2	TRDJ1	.	CACDPLGGADKLIF	TGTGCCTGTGACCCCCTGGGTGGCGCCGATAAACTCATCTTT
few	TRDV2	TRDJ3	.	CACDTTGGSSWDTRQMFF	TGTGCCTGTGACACGACCGGGGGTAGCTCCTGGGACACCCGACAGATGTTTTTC
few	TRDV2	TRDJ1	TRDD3	CACDKIPTSVLGDNRADDKLIF	TGTGCCTGTGACAAGATTCCTACCTCGGTCCTGGGGGATAACAGAGCGGACGATAAACTCATCTTT
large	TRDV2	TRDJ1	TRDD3	CACEPLGRTDKLIF	TGTGCCTGTGAGCCACTGGGGCGGACCGATAAACTCATCTTT
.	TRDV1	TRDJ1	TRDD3	CALGEHPRFLRTWGILGKLIF	TGTGCTCTTGGGGAACACCCTCGGTTCCTGAGGACCTGGGGGATACTAGGTAAACTCATCTTT
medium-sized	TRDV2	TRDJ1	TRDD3	CACDLVGDTRNTDKLIF	TGTGCCTGTGACTTGGTGGGGGATACCCGAAACACCGATAAACTCATCTTT
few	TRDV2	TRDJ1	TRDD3	CACDTVCGGYRGEYTDKLIF	TGTGCCTGTGACACCGTATGTGGGGGATACCGTGGAGAGTACACCGATAAACTCATCTTT
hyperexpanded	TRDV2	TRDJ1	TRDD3	CACDTVLGKGDKLIF	TGTGCCTGTGACACCGTACTGGGGAAAGGGGATAAACTCATCTTT
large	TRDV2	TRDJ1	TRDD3	CACDTVYGGYRGEYTDKLIF	TGTGCCTGTGACACCGTATATGGGGGATACCGTGGGGAGTACACCGATAAACTCATCTTT
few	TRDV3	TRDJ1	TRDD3	CAFSDLLGDTNTDKLIF	TGTGCCTTTAGTGACCTACTGGGGGATACCAACACCGATAAACTCATCTTT
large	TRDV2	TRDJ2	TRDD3	CACDTVGDPLTAQLFF	TGTGCCTGTGACACCGTGGGGGACCCCCTGACAGCACAACTCTTCTTT
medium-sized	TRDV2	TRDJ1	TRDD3	CACDTWGINGGNKLIF	TGTGCCTGTGACACCTGGGGGATAAACGGAGGGAATAAACTCATCTTT
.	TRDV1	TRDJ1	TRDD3	CALGELPQSWGIPTDKLIF	TGTGCTCTTGGGGAACTTCCCCAGAGCTGGGGGATACCCACCGATAAACTCATCTTT
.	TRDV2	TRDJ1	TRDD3	CACDTVRSGGLLDKLIF	TGTGCCTGTGACACCGTCCGATCTGGGGGACTTCTTGATAAACTCATCTTT
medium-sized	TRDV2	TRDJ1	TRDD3	CACDKGWGLTDKLIF	TGTGCCTGTGACAAGGGCTGGGGGTTAACCGATAAACTCATCTTT
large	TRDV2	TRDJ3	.	CACDISLSGSWDTRQMFF	TGTGCCTGTGACATTTCACTCTCCGGCTCCTGGGACACCCGACAGATGTTTTTC
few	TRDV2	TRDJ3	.	CACDTGHGNSWDTRQMFF	TGTGCCTGTGACACGGGCCATGGGAACTCCTGGGACACCCGACAGATGTTTTTC
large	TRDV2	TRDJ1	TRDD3	CACSPVLGDPYTDKLIF	TGTGCCTGTAGCCCCGTACTGGGGGATCCGTACACCGATAAACTCATCTTT
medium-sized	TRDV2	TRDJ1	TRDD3	CACDTVGDTFDKLIF	TGTGCCTGTGACACCGTTGGGGATACGTTCGATAAACTCATCTTT
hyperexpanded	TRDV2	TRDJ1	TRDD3	CACDTVESNRRTGGLTDKLIF	TGTGCCTGTGACACCGTTGAGTCCAACCGGCGTACTGGGGGACTCACCGATAAACTCATCTTT
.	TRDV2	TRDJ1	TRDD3	CACDTVRSGGLTDKLIF	TGTGCCTGTGACACCGTTCGGAGTGGGGGACTCACCGATAAACTCATCTTT
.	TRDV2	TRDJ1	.	CACDPLTLRYTDKLIF	TGTGCCTGTGACCCCCTTACGTTGCGGTACACCGATAAACTCATCTTT
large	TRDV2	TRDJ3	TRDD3	CACDTGLGDTSWDTRQMFF	TGTGCCTGTGACACCGGTTTGGGGGATACGTCCTGGGACACCCGACAGATGTTTTTC
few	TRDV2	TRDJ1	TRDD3	CACDTVLGDTRSTDKLIF	TGTGCCTGTGACACCGTACTGGGGGATACGAGGAGCACCGATAAACTCATCTTT
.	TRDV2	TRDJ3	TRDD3	CACDIVGGISWDTRQMFF	TGTGCCTGTGACATAGTGGGGGGGATCTCCTGGGACACCCGACAGATGTTTTTC
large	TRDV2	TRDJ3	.	CACDTTGISWDTRQMFF	TGTGCCTGTGACACTACTGGGATTTCCTGGGACACCCGACAGATGTTTTTC
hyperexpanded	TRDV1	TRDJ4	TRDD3	CALGAPGPYWGIRFEPLIF	TGTGCTCTTGGGGCCCCAGGGCCCTACTGGGGGATACGCTTTGAACCCCTGATCTTT